The sample holds one count of the clone carrying this TCR beta chain. Its specificity is not known. Treatment denoted: approximately 18 received Ad26.COV2.S at low or high dose, single or two shots; 5 received placebo; per-sample allocation not given. Each sample was drawn 63 days after the first injection (of vaccine or placebo). An Ad26 vector expressing Wuhan-strain SARS-CoV-2 spike served as the vaccine. V was cut by 4 bases and J by 0 bases, with 10 bases left in between. This CDR3 has 14 amino acids. Germline V gives CDR1 SGHVS, CDR2 FQNEAQ. The data were produced by immunoSEQ multiplex PCR, yet TCRdb's version contains in-frame clones alone and is incomplete. The data contain some 640,000 clones, 89% of them singletons. These data come from a study of Ad26.COV2.S vaccination and SARS-CoV-2 variants. About the research overall: Once, or twice with 56 days between doses, Ad26.COV2.S was given intramuscularly.

Study-level points and caveats: Vaccine and placebo groups showed comparable non-spike TCR breadth.

This clonotype was sampled from a person aged 18-60 years who received the Ad26.COV2.S COVID-19 vaccine or a placebo. The specimen was peripheral blood, collected in a trial of Ad26.COV2.S vaccine versus placebo. V is TRBV7-8 and J is TRBJ2-7, with D unclear. The chain's CDR3 is CASSSQLFSYEQYF. The CDR3 DNA sequence: TGTGCCAGCAGCTCGCAGCTGTTCTCCTACGAGCAGTACTTC.